This paragraph covers one T cell receptor (beta chain) sequence. Its antigen is not known. Quantitative 5'-RACE with molecular barcodes was used to make the TCR beta libraries. TCRdb processed the 5' RACE reads anew with MiXCR; each CDR3 protein has one entry. The sample lists approximately 110,000 distinct CDR3 sequences, about 25% occurring once. This sample is drawn from a study of CD8 T cells in ankylosing spondylitis. General observations from the study: Typical of ankylosing spondylitis blood, it appeared, was a TCR beta motif of eight highly homologous variants. Matched synovial fluid from ankylosing spondylitis patients was reported to be enriched for disease-linked clones.

The CDR3 is made up of 13 amino acids. Germline CDR1 is MNHEY and CDR2 is SVGAGI. V shed 0 bases and J shed 6 bases, with 8 bases lying between them. The receptor was derived from a male donor with ankylosing spondylitis. The sample taken for sequencing was synovial fluid, either unsorted or a sorted T cell fraction (not recorded which). The V call is TRBV6-5, the J call TRBJ1-1; D is unclear. The CDR3 is CASSYSGLSEAFF. Here the CDR3 DNA reads TGTGCCAGCAGTTACTCAGGGCTCTCTGAAGCTTTCTTT.